This TCR beta chain derives from a study of T cells after yellow fever vaccination. Trimming cost V 2 bases and J 4 bases, with 14 bases left between them. Germline V gene data show CDR1 as KGHSH and CDR2 as LQKENI. This CDR3 is built from 16 residues. TCRdb analysed the 5' RACE reads with MiXCR anew, one entry per CDR3 protein. The sample records 140,000 to 150,000 distinct CDR3 sequences, 6.6% being singletons. The table lists this clonotype with many counts. The rearrangement links TRBV18 to TRBJ2-2; D may be TRBD1 (5 bases). The source is a man aged 25-45 years who received the YFV17D yellow fever vaccine. The input for sequencing was CD4+ T cells sorted from PBMCs, taken 10 days after the yellow fever booster vaccination. The CDR3 nucleotides are TGTGCCAGCTCACCAACGTGGGGCGATAGCACCGGGGAGCTGTTTTTT. Amino acids: CASSPTWGDSTGELFF. Supplemented by reference TRBV18 and TRBJ2-2, the full variable domain reads NAGVMQNPRHLVRRRGQEARLRCSPMKGHSHVYWYRQLPEEGLKFMVYLQKENIIDESGMPKERFSAEFPKEGPSILRIQQVVRGDSAAYFCASSPTWGDSTGELFFGEGSRLTVL.